This T cell receptor beta chain was documented in a study of blood T cell repertoires in COVID-19. Germline CDR1 reads SGHRS; CDR2 reads YFSETQ. The V end lost 4 bases, the J end lost 4 bases, and 18 bases lay between the germline ends. The CDR3 contains 17 residues. Repertoires were generated with immunoSEQ multiplex PCR, while TCRdb's copy carries only in-frame clones and drops some. This sample carries approximately 390,000 clones, 85% to 90% of them seen once, and the ten largest clones take roughly a tenth. The chain links TRBV5-1 to TRBJ2-6; a weak D match, TRBD1 (6 bases). Material for sequencing was PBMCs or T cells enriched from blood (not recorded which). This TCR came from a woman between 50 and 59 years old who had recovered from COVID-19. The CDR3 region has the DNA TGCGCCAGCAGCACCGAGACAGGCTCCCTAGGGGCCAACGTCCTGACTTTC. Its translation: CASSTETGSLGANVLTF.